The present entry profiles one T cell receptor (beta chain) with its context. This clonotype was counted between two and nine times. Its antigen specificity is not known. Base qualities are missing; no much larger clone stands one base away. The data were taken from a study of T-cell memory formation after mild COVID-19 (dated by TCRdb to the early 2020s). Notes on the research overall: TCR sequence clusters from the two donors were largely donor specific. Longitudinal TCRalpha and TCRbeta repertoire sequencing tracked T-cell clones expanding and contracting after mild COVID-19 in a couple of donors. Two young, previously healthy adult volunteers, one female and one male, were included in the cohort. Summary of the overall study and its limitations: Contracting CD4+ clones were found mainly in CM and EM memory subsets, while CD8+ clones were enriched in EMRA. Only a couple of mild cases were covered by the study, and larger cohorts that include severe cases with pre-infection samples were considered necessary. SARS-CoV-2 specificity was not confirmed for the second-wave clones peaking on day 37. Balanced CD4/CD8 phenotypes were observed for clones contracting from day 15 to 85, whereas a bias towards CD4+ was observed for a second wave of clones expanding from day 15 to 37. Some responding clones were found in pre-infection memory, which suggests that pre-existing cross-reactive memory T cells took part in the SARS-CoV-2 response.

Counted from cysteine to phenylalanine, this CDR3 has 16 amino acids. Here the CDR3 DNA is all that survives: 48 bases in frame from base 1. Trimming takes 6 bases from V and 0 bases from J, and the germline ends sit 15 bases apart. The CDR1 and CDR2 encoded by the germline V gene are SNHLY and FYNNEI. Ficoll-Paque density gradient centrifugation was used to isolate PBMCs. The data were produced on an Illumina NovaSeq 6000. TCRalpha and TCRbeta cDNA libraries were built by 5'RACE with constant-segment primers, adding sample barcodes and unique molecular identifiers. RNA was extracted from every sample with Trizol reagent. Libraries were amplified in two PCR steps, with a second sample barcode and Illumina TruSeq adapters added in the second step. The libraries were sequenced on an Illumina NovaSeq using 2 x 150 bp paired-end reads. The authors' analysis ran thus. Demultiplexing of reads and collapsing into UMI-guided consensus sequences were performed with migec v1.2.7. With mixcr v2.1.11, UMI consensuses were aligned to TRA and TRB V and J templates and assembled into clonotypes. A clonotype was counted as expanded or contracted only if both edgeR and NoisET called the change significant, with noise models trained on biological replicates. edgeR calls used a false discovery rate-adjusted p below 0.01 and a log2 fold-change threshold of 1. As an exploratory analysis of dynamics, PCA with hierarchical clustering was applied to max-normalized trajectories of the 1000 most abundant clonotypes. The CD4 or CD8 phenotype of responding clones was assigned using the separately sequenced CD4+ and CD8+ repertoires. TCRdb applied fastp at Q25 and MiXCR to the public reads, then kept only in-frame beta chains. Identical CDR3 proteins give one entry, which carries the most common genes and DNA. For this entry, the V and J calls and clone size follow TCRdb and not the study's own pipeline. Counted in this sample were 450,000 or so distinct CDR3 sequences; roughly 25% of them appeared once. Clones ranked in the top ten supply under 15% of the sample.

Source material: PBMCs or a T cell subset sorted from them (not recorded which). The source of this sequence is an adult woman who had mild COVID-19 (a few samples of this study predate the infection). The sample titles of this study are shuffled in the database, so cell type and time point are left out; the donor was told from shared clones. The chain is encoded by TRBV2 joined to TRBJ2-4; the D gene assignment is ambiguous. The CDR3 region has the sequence CASSPLPSLAKNIQYF. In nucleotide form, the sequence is TGTGCCAGCAGCCCCCTCCCAAGCCTAGCCAAAAACATTCAGTACTTC.